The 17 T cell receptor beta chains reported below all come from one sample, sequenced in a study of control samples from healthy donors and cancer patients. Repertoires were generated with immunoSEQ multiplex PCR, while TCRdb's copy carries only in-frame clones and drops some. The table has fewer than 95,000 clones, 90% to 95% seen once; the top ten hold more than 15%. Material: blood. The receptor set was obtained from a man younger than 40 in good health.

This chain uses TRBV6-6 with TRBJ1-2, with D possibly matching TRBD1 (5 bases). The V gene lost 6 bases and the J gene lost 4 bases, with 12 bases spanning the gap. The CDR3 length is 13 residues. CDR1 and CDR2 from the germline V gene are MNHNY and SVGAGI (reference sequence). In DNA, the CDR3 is TGTGCCAGCAGAGAGGGACGGAGCTATGGCTACACCTTC. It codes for CASREGRSYGYTF.

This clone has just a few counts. CDR3 coding DNA: TGTGCCAGCAGCCTCTCCGCGGGGACAGACTACACCGGGGAGCTGTTTTTT. It encodes CASSLSAGTDYTGELFF. The V call is TRBV7-6, the J call TRBJ2-2; tentatively, D is TRBD1 (7 bases). The V gene lost 5 bases and the J gene lost 3 bases, with 19 bases spanning the gap. Germline lookup yields CDR1 SGHVS and CDR2 FNYEAQ. The CDR3 has 17 amino acids.

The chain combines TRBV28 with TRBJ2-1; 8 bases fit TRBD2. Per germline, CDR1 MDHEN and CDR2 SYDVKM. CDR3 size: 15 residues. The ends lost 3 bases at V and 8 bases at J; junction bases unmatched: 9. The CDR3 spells CASSFGGGGRDEQFF. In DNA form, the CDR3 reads TGTGCCAGCAGTTTCGGGGGGGGAGGACGGGATGAGCAGTTCTTC.

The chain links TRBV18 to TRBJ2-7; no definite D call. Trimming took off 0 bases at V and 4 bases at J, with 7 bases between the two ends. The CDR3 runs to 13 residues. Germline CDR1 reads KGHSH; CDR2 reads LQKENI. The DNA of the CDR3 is TGTGCCAGCTCACCACCGGTAGCATACGAGCAGTACTTC. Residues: CASSPPVAYEQYF.

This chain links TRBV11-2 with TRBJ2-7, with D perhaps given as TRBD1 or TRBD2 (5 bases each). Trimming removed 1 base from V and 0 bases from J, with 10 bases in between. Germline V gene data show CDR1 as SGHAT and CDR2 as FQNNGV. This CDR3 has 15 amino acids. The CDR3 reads CASSLARGSSYEQYF. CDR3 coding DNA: TGTGCCAGCAGCTTAGCGAGGGGTTCCTCCTACGAGCAGTACTTC.

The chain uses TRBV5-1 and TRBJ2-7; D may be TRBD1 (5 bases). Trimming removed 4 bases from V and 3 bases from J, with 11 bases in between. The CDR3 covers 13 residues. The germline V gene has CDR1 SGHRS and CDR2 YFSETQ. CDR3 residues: CASSPLDSYEQYF. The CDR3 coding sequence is TGCGCCAGCAGCCCGCTAGACAGCTACGAGCAGTACTTC.

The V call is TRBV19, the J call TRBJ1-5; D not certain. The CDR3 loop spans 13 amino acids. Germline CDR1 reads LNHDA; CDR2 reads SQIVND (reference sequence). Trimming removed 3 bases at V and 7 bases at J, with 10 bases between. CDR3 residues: CASSIGVGQPQHF. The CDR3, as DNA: TGTGCCAGTAGTATCGGGGTGGGCCAGCCCCAGCATTTT.

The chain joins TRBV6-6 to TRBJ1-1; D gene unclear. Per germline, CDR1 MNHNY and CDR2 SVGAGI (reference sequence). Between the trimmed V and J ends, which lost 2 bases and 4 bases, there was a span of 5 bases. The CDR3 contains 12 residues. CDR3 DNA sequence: TGTGCCAGCAGTTACGGTGGCACTGAAGCTTTCTTT. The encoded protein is CASSYGGTEAFF.

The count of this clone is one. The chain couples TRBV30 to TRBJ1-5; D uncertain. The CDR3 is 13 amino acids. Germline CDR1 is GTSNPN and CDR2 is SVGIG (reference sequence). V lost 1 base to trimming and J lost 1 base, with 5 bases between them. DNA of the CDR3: TGTGCCTGGAGTGCATTGAGCAATCAGCCCCAGCATTTT. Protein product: CAWSALSNQPQHF.

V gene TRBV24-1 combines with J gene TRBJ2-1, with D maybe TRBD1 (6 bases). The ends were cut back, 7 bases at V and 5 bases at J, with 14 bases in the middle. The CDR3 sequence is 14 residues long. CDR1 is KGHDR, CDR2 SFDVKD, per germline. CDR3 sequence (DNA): TGTGCCACCAGCCGAGACAGGTCTGACAATGAGCAGTTCTTC. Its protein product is CATSRDRSDNEQFF.

In nucleotides, the CDR3 is TGTGCCAGTAGTATTCTGGTGAACACTGAAGCTTTCTTT. The encoded protein is CASSILVNTEAFF. J is TRBJ1-1 and V is TRBV19; no clear D. The CDR3 totals 13 residues. Germline V gene lookup returns CDR1 LNHDA and CDR2 SQIVND (reference sequence). The germline V and J ends were trimmed by 3 bases and 0 bases, with 5 bases remaining between them.

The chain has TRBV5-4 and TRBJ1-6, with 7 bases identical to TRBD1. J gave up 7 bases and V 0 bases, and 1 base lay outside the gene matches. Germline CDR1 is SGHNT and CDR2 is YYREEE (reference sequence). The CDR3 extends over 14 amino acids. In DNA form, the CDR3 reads TGTGCCAGCAGCTTGGACAGGGGAAATTCACCCCTCCACTTT. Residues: CASSLDRGNSPLHF.

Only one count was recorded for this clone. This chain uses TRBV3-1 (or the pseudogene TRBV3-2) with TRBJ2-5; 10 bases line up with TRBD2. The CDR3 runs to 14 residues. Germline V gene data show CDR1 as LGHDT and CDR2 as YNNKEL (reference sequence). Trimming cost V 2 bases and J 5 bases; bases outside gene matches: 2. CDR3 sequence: CASSQPGLAETQYF. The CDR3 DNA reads TGTGCCAGCAGCCAACCGGGACTAGCGGAGACCCAGTACTTC.

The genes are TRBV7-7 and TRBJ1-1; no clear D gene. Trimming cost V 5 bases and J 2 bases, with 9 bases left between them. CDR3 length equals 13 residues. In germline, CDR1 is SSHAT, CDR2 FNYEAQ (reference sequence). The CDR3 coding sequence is TGTGCCAGCAGCACAAACAGTAACACTGAAGCTTTCTTT. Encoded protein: CASSTNSNTEAFF. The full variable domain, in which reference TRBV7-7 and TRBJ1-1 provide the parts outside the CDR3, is GAGVSQSPRYKVTKRGQDVTLRCDPISSHATLYWYQQALGQGPEFLTYFNYEAQPDKSGLPSDRFSAERPEGSISTLTIQRTEQRDSAMYRCASSTNSNTEAFFGQGTRLTVV.

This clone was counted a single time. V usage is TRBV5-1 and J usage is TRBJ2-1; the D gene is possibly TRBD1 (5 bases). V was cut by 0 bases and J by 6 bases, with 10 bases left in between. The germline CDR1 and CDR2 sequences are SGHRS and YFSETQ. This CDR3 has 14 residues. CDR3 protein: CASSLGQPFNEQFF. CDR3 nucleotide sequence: TGCGCCAGCAGCTTGGGACAGCCTTTCAATGAGCAGTTCTTC.

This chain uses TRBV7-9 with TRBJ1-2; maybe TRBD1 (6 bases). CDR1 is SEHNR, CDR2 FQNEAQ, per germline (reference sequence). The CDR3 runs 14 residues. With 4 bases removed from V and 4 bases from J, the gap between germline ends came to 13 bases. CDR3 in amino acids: CASSSGAGAYGYTF. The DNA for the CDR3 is TGTGCCAGCAGCTCCGGAGCAGGGGCCTATGGCTACACCTTC.

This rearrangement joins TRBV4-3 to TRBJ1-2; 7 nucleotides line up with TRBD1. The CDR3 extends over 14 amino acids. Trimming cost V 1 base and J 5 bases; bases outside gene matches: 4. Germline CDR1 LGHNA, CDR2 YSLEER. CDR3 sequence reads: CASSQGGGGYGYTF. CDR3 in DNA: TGCGCCAGCAGCCAAGGAGGGGGCGGGTATGGCTACACCTTC.